This T cell receptor beta chain originates from a study of T cells after yellow fever vaccination. For the study at large: Fractions of limited cellularity were prepared by means of SMART-Seq v4 Ultra Low Input.

As to this clonotype: The antigen is not known.

The study's findings and limits: Post-booster repertoires contained most primary-vaccination clones again (around 97% CD4, around 88% CD8). Weaker, the secondary response peaked sooner, at day 5 versus 15.

TCRdb recomputed calls from the 5' RACE reads with MiXCR, one row per CDR3 protein. The sample holds roughly 340,000 distinct CDR3 sequences, almost 4% seen once. The germline V gene encodes CDR1 SGHRS and CDR2 YFSETQ. The CDR3 runs 16 residues. Trimming stripped 7 bases from V and 2 bases from J, with 18 bases between. The chain uses TRBV5-1 and TRBJ2-2; weak D call: TRBD1 (5 bases). The specimen comprised PBMCs, sampled 5 days after the yellow fever booster vaccination. The clonotype was recovered from a man between 18 and 29 years old who received the YFV17D yellow fever vaccine. The CDR3 protein is CASSPWAGLNTGELFF. The CDR3 bases are TGCGCCAGCTCACCTTGGGCAGGGTTAAACACCGGGGAGCTGTTTTTT. The whole variable domain, remainder taken from reference TRBV5-1 and TRBJ2-2, is KAGVTQTPRYLIKTRGQQVTLSCSPISGHRSVSWYQQTPGQGLQFLFEYFSETQRNKGNFPGRFSGRQFSNSRSEMNVSTLELGDSALYLCASSPWAGLNTGELFFGEGSRLTVL.